Listed here are 28 T cell receptor beta chains from one sample, sequenced in a study of blood T cell repertoires in COVID-19. Sequencing used immunoSEQ multiplex PCR; TCRdb keeps in-frame clones, though not all of them. The sample holds tens of thousands of clones, 70% to 85% seen once. Sequenced: peripheral blood. These TCRs come from a woman aged 45-59 years with acute or convalescent COVID-19.

The rearrangement links TRBV5-1 to TRBJ2-7, with a possible D match to TRBD2 (5 bases). Per the germline V gene, CDR1 is SGHRS and CDR2 is YFSETQ. The V end lost 4 bases, the J end lost 3 bases, and 14 bases lay between the germline ends. The CDR3 runs to 14 residues. The CDR3 spells CASSVRRGDYEQYF. DNA of the CDR3: TGCGCCAGCAGCGTAAGACGGGGAGACTACGAGCAGTACTTC.

V gene TRBV5-5 combines with J gene TRBJ1-1; 7 positions agree with TRBD1. CDR3 length: 13 amino acids. Germline assignment: CDR1 SGHKS and CDR2 YYEKEE (reference sequence). The junction had 7 bases not matched to a gene; V was cut back by 7 bases and J by 4 bases. The CDR3 nucleotides read TGTGCCAGCGGTAGACAGGGCAGCACTGAAGCTTTCTTT. As protein: CASGRQGSTEAFF.

The rearrangement uses TRBV14 and TRBJ1-1, with TRBD1 identical over 8 bases. CDR1 is SGHDN and CDR2 is FVKESK in the germline V gene. CDR3 length equals 16 residues. Trimming removed 4 bases from V and 1 base from J; junction bases left unmatched: 8. CDR3 region: CASSPLPGTGNTEAFF. DNA for the CDR3: TGTGCCAGCAGCCCCCTCCCCGGGACAGGGAACACTGAAGCTTTCTTT. The full variable domain, with the rest looked up from reference TRBV14 and TRBJ1-1, is EAGVTQFPSHSVIEKGQTVTLRCDPISGHDNLYWYRRVMGKEIKFLLHFVKESKQDESGMPNNRFLAERTGGTYSTLKVQPAELEDSGVYFCASSPLPGTGNTEAFFGQGTRLTVV.

The V and J genes are TRBV6-1 and TRBJ1-6; TRBD1 might be the D (5 bases). CDR3 length: 14 residues. Deletions cut 2 bases from V and 6 bases from J, with 8 bases between. From germline, CDR1 is MNHNS and CDR2 SASEGT. The CDR3 reads CASSEQGGNSPLHF. The CDR3 coding sequence is TGTGCCAGCAGTGAACAGGGTGGTAATTCACCCCTCCACTTT.

The sample holds one count of this clone. The chain couples TRBV5-4 to TRBJ2-1, with 10 bases aligning to TRBD2. The CDR3 is 16 residues long. CDR1 and CDR2 from the germline V gene are SGHNT and YYREEE (reference sequence). Trimming took 1 base from V and 2 from J; bases not matched to a gene: 3. DNA of the CDR3: TGTGCCAGCAGCTTGAGCGGGGGGGCAACCTACAATGAGCAGTTCTTC. Protein: CASSLSGGATYNEQFF.

This clone was observed once. The chain uses TRBV7-2 and TRBJ2-6; the D is unclear. The V and J ends lost 1 base and 6 bases respectively, with 4 bases between them. Germline V lookup: CDR1 SGHTA, CDR2 FQGNSA. The CDR3 contains 13 residues. The CDR3 loop reads CASSLGAANVLTF. CDR3 nucleotide sequence: TGTGCCAGCAGCTTAGGGGCGGCCAACGTCCTGACTTTC.

The J gene is TRBJ1-2, the V gene TRBV6-1; TRBD1 is a possible D gene (5 bases). The germline gives CDR1 MNHNS, CDR2 SASEGT. The CDR3 has 16 amino acids. V dropped 3 bases and J dropped 0 bases, with 14 bases sitting between them. The CDR3 bases are TGTGCCAGCAGTGACCTAACAGGAACAGCTAACTATGGCTACACCTTC. This gives the protein CASSDLTGTANYGYTF.

The rearrangement uses TRBV12-3 or TRBV12-4 and TRBJ2-7; TRBD1 might be the D (5 bases). CDR3 length: 13 amino acids. Trimming pared 5 bases from V and 6 bases from J, leaving 14 bases between. The CDR3 DNA sequence: TGTGCCAGCAGTCTCGACAGTATCTTCGAGCAGTACTTC. Residues: CASSLDSIFEQYF.

The chain employs TRBV12-3 or TRBV12-4 and TRBJ1-2, with unresolved D. The CDR3 is 13 residues long. V gave up 6 bases and J gave up 8 bases, with 16 bases separating them. The CDR3 nucleotides are TGTGCCAGCAGAACCATGAGAGGGATAGGCTACACCTTC. Its protein product is CASRTMRGIGYTF.

The V call is TRBV6-5, the J call TRBJ2-7; 7 bases fit TRBD2. V gave up 9 bases and J gave up 2 bases; unmatched junction bases: 7. The CDR3 is 13 residues long. CDR1 is MNHEY, CDR2 SVGAGI, per germline. CDR3 sequence reads: CARGREDAYEQYF. In DNA form, the CDR3 reads TGTGCCAGGGGACGGGAGGACGCCTACGAGCAGTACTTC.

In DNA, the CDR3 is TGTGCCAGCAGTTACCCAGGGGCCCCTAATCAGCCCCAGCATTTT. Translated, it gives CASSYPGAPNQPQHF. V and J are TRBV6-2 or TRBV6-3 and TRBJ1-5; perhaps TRBD1 as D (6 bases). Germline V gene data show CDR1 as MNHEY and CDR2 as SVGEGT. V was pared by 2 bases and J by 4 bases, with 12 bases between. The CDR3 is 15 residues long.

There are a few counts of this clone. The gene calls are TRBV30 and TRBJ2-7; D might be TRBD1 (6 bases). The germline V gene encodes CDR1 GTSNPN and CDR2 SVGIG (reference sequence). Trimming left V 0 bases short and J 3 bases short, with 24 bases between. This CDR3 comprises 18 residues. Here the CDR3 reads CAWSVLRWQGLLHYEQYF. DNA of the CDR3: TGTGCCTGGAGTGTACTCAGGTGGCAGGGGCTTCTACACTACGAGCAGTACTTC.

The rearrangement links TRBV2 to TRBJ2-3; the D gene is possibly TRBD2 (6 bases). CDR1 is SNHLY and CDR2 is FYNNEI in the germline V gene. Trimming pared 4 bases from V and 1 base from J, leaving 12 bases between. The CDR3 sequence is 15 residues long. CDR3 protein: CASSVRGMGTDTQYF. The CDR3 DNA reads as TGTGCCAGCAGTGTCCGGGGGATGGGCACAGATACGCAGTATTTT.

The chain recombines TRBV5-4 with TRBJ1-1; D is uncertain. Germline CDR1 is SGHNT and CDR2 is YYREEE (reference sequence). V lost 4 bases, J lost 1 base, and 11 bases lay in between. CDR3 length: 14 residues. The chain's CDR3 is CASSPGVTNTEAFF. The CDR3 DNA sequence: TGTGCCAGCAGCCCGGGAGTGACGAACACTGAAGCTTTCTTT.

The CDR3 loop reads CASSPPGQNTEAFF. CDR3 coding DNA: TGTGCCAGCAGCCCCCCAGGGCAGAACACTGAAGCTTTCTTT. The V call is TRBV3-1 (or the pseudogene TRBV3-2), the J call TRBJ1-1, with TRBD1 as a possible D gene (5 bases). Germline loops: CDR1 LGHDT, CDR2 YNNKEL (reference sequence). This CDR3 is built from 14 residues. Trimming took off 4 bases at V and 1 base at J, with 10 bases between the two ends.

The chain recombines TRBV4-1 with TRBJ1-2; 8 bases agree with TRBD1. Germline V gene sequence: CDR1 MGHRA, CDR2 YSYEKL. This CDR3 has 15 amino acids. The V gene end was trimmed by 7 bases and the J gene end by 2 bases; junction bases not matched to a gene: 9. The DNA for the CDR3 is TGCGCCAGCACCGAGACAGGGGCGATAAACTATGGCTACACCTTC. Its translation: CASTETGAINYGYTF.

V gene TRBV5-1 combines with J gene TRBJ2-1; 7 nucleotides align to TRBD1. Trimming removed 4 bases from V and 7 bases from J; junction bases left unmatched: 8. This CDR3 spans 14 amino acids. Germline lookup yields CDR1 SGHRS and CDR2 YFSETQ. CDR3 nucleotides: TGCGCCAGCAGCCTTGGGGACAGCCGTAATGAGCAGTTCTTC. As protein: CASSLGDSRNEQFF.

The V gene is TRBV5-5, the J gene TRBJ1-2; perhaps TRBD1 as D (5 bases). This CDR3 is 16 amino acids long. Germline CDR1 is SGHKS and CDR2 is YYEKEE (reference sequence). Trimming removed 1 base from V and 2 bases from J, with 15 bases in between. The CDR3 sequence: CASSLTQGSPNYGYTF. The CDR3 nucleotides read TGTGCCAGCAGCTTGACGCAGGGATCCCCAAACTATGGCTACACCTTC.

The rearrangement links TRBV6-6 to TRBJ1-1; D perhaps matches TRBD1 (6 bases). This CDR3 region has 16 residues. CDR1 and CDR2 (germline): MNHNY, SVGAGI (reference sequence). The V end lost 5 bases, the J end lost 0 bases, and 16 bases lay between the germline ends. The DNA of the CDR3 is TGTGCCAGCAGTCGAGGTCGGCAGGGGCTGAACACTGAAGCTTTCTTT. The encoded protein is CASSRGRQGLNTEAFF.

The rearrangement joins TRBV15 to TRBJ2-3; 9 bases fit TRBD2. Unmatched junction bases numbered 8, after V lost 3 bases and J lost 4 bases. The CDR3 runs 16 residues. The germline CDR1 and CDR2 sequences are LNHNV and YYDKDF (reference sequence). CDR3 nucleotides: TGTGCCACCAGCAGTTGGCGGGGGGGAGGCGCAGATACGCAGTATTTT. The encoded protein is CATSSWRGGGADTQYF.

V usage is TRBV2 and J usage is TRBJ1-6; D possibly corresponds to TRBD1 (6 bases). This CDR3 spans 17 amino acids. In germline, CDR1 is SNHLY, CDR2 FYNNEI. Trimming removed 4 bases at V and 4 bases at J, with 17 bases between. The CDR3 reads CASSATRQGIYNSPLHF. The CDR3 coding sequence is TGTGCCAGCAGTGCTACGCGTCAGGGGATATATAATTCACCCCTCCACTTT.

The CDR3 DNA reads TGTGCCAGTAGTAATCTAGCGGGGACCGTGACAGTGCATGAGCAGTTCTTC. Amino acids: CASSNLAGTVTVHEQFF. The genes are TRBV19 and TRBJ2-1; 9 bases align to TRBD2. CDR1 and CDR2 (germline): LNHDA, SQIVND (reference sequence). J gave up 8 bases and V 4 bases, and 15 bases lay outside the gene matches. CDR3 size: 17 residues. Variable domain in full (rest from reference TRBV19 and TRBJ2-1): DGGITQSPKYLFRKEGQNVTLSCEQNLNHDAMYWYRQDPGQGLRLIYYSQIVNDFQKGDIAEGYSVSREKKESFPLTVTSAQKNPTAFYLCASSNLAGTVTVHEQFFGPGTRLTVL.

This clone appeared a few times. This chain joins TRBV4-1 and TRBJ2-3, with 9 bases matching TRBD2. CDR3 length: 15 residues. The V gene end was trimmed by 4 bases and the J gene end by 4 bases; junction bases not matched to a gene: 6. Germline values: CDR1 MGHRA, CDR2 YSYEKL. The CDR3 sequence is CASSRLAGESDTQYF. As DNA, the CDR3 is TGCGCCAGCAGCCGATTAGCGGGGGAATCAGATACGCAGTATTTT.

The CDR3 loop is CASSDRQGGTGELFF. The CDR3, as DNA: TGTGCCAGCAGTGATAGGCAGGGGGGCACCGGGGAGCTGTTTTTT. The chain uses TRBV2 and TRBJ2-2; the D gene is possibly TRBD1 (7 bases). Per germline, CDR1 SNHLY and CDR2 FYNNEI. The V end lost 3 bases, the J end lost 4 bases, and 12 bases lay between the germline ends. The CDR3 is made up of 15 amino acids.

A single count supports this clone. Here the CDR3 reads CATSTQGNRAHEQYF. The CDR3 DNA reads TGTGCCACCAGCACCCAGGGCAACAGGGCCCACGAGCAGTACTTC. This chain joins TRBV15 and TRBJ2-7; tentative D call: TRBD1 (6 bases). The CDR3 covers 15 residues. CDR1 and CDR2 from the germline V gene are LNHNV and YYDKDF (reference sequence). V lost 4 bases and J 5 bases, leaving 18 bases between the germline ends.

V and J are TRBV28 and TRBJ2-5; 7 nucleotides agree with TRBD2. The CDR3 runs 14 residues. V lost 2 bases and J lost 7; bases outside the gene matches: 7. Germline V gives CDR1 MDHEN, CDR2 SYDVKM. CDR3 region: CASSLVAGKRTQYF. As DNA, the CDR3 is TGTGCCAGCAGTTTAGTAGCGGGCAAGCGGACCCAGTACTTC.

The genes are TRBV2 and TRBJ1-1; TRBD1 might be the D (5 bases). The V gene lost 3 bases and the J gene lost 5 bases, with 10 bases spanning the gap. CDR3 length: 13 amino acids. Germline CDR1 reads SNHLY; CDR2 reads FYNNEI. Here the CDR3 reads CASSESSGTEAFF. The CDR3 bases are TGTGCCAGCAGTGAGTCATCAGGGACTGAAGCTTTCTTT.

This clone came up a few times. V is TRBV7-2 and J is TRBJ1-2; 7 bases are shared with TRBD1. Per the germline V gene, CDR1 is SGHTA and CDR2 is FQGNSA. Unmatched junction bases numbered 6, after V lost 0 bases and J lost 5 bases. This CDR3 spans 15 amino acids. The CDR3 here is CASSLAPGTAYGYTF. In nucleotides, the CDR3 is TGTGCCAGCAGCTTAGCTCCGGGGACAGCGTATGGCTACACCTTC.